The present T cell receptor (beta chain) was sequenced within a study of cytomegalovirus exposure and HLA in healthy donors. Study information: Assignment to the Caucasian-associated ancestry cluster applied to 75% to 85% of the roughly 400 genotyped donors.

Germline V gene sequence: CDR1 MNHEY, CDR2 SMNVEV (reference sequence). The V end lost 4 bases, the J end lost 1 base, and 13 bases lay between the germline ends. This CDR3 is 15 amino acids long. A multiplex PCR was run with 60 Vbeta primers and 13 Jbeta primers. The repertoire was sequenced with immunoSEQ multiplex PCR; TCRdb's copy has only in-frame clones and lacks some. Its clone listing holds 74,000 or so clones. This TCR derives from a woman aged 55-70 years in good health and CMV-seronegative. Sequenced sample: PBMCs. This chain joins TRBV27 and TRBJ1-1; perhaps TRBD1 as D (6 bases). The CDR3 is CASSSGQSWNTEAFF. CDR3 nucleotide sequence: TGTGCCAGCAGTTCCGGACAGTCCTGGAACACTGAAGCTTTCTTT.